The 24 T cell receptor beta chains listed next were all sequenced from one sample in a study of T-cell memory formation after mild COVID-19. One entry per CDR3 protein results from TCRdb running MiXCR on the 5' RACE reads. The sample lists around 340,000 distinct CDR3 sequences, around 20% occurring once. The specimen was PBMCs or a T cell subset sorted from them (not recorded which). Every receptor here comes from an adult woman who had mild COVID-19 (a few samples of this study predate the infection). Cell type and time point are not known.

This clonotype was detected only a few times. The genes are TRBV9 and TRBJ2-7; TRBD1 agrees at 9 bases. Germline V gene data show CDR1 as SGDLS and CDR2 as YYNGEE. This CDR3 comprises 15 residues. Losses at the gene ends were 4 bases for V and 6 bases for J; bases not matched to a gene: 11. CDR3 coding DNA: TGTGCCAGCAGCCTCTTGGGGGACAGGGACGGCGAGCAGTACTTC. Its protein is CASSLLGDRDGEQYF.

This clonotype was counted many times. The chain is built from TRBV7-2 and TRBJ2-7; 12 positions match TRBD2. Germline values: CDR1 SGHTA, CDR2 FQGNSA. V shed 1 base and J 5 bases; nucleotides not matched to a gene: 6. This CDR3 is 16 amino acids long. For the CDR3, the DNA is TGTGCCAGCAGCTTAGGACCGGGACTAGCGGGCCACGAGCAGTACTTC. It specifies CASSLGPGLAGHEQYF.

This clonotype was picked up many times. This chain uses TRBV20-1 with TRBJ2-1; D is undetermined. This CDR3 region has 12 residues. Germline assignment: CDR1 DFQATT and CDR2 SNEGSKA (reference sequence). With 4 bases removed from V and 1 base from J, the gap between germline ends came to 5 bases. CDR3 loop: CSATLSYNEQFF. The DNA for the CDR3 is TGCAGTGCTACATTGTCCTACAATGAGCAGTTCTTC.

This clonotype was observed a few times. The V call is TRBV4-2, the J call TRBJ1-5, with a possible D match to TRBD1 (6 bases). Germline CDR1 is LGHNA and CDR2 is YNFKEQ. The CDR3 sequence is 15 residues long. With 2 bases removed from V and 5 bases from J, the gap between germline ends came to 13 bases. In DNA form, the CDR3 reads TGTGCCAGCAGCCAATTCGGACAGACTGATCAGCCCCAGCATTTT. This sequence encodes CASSQFGQTDQPQHF.

The rearrangement joins TRBV12-3 or TRBV12-4 to TRBJ1-2; D not certain. V lost 7 bases and J lost 3, with 21 bases in between. This CDR3 contains 16 residues. The CDR3 loop is CASTLGLPGVYYGYTF. CDR3 in DNA: TGTGCCAGCACCTTAGGGTTGCCCGGGGTATACTATGGCTACACCTTC.

This clonotype appeared a few times. This chain uses TRBV7-2 with TRBJ2-1; D may be TRBD1 or TRBD2 (5 bases each). The CDR3 contains 14 residues. Per germline, CDR1 SGHTA and CDR2 FQGNSA. Trimming took off 2 bases at V and 4 bases at J, with 9 bases between the two ends. The CDR3 protein is CASSLRDPYNEQFF. CDR3 in DNA: TGTGCCAGCAGCTTACGGGACCCTTACAATGAGCAGTTCTTC.

Only a few counts were recorded for this clonotype. This chain joins TRBV20-1 and TRBJ1-6; 7 bases are shared with TRBD1. The CDR3 is made up of 14 amino acids. V gave up 6 bases and J gave up 0 bases; unmatched junction bases: 2. Germline loops: CDR1 DFQATT, CDR2 SNEGSKA (reference sequence). CDR3 sequence (DNA): TGCAGTGCGACAGGGAGCTCCTATAATTCACCCCTCCACTTT. It is translated as CSATGSSYNSPLHF.

This sequence joins TRBV6-2 or TRBV6-3 and TRBJ2-4; D perhaps matches TRBD1 (5 bases). The germline gives CDR1 MNHEY, CDR2 SVGEGT. The CDR3 has 14 residues. Trimming cost V 7 bases and J 4 bases, with 14 bases left between them. This CDR3 is CASNQGSRKNIQYF. CDR3 nucleotides: TGTGCCAGCAATCAGGGATCGCGAAAAAACATTCAGTACTTC.

This clonotype was seen a handful of times. This chain connects TRBV12-3 or TRBV12-4 to TRBJ2-2; possibly TRBD1 for D (6 bases). The CDR3 runs to 14 residues. V was shortened by 3 bases and J by 6 bases, with 11 bases between the two germline ends. The CDR3 DNA sequence: TGTGCCAGCAGTTTGCAACAGGGATCCGGGGAGCTGTTTTTT. The encoded protein is CASSLQQGSGELFF.

This clonotype was seen only a few times. The J gene is TRBJ1-1, the V gene TRBV4-2; the D gene is possibly TRBD1 (5 bases). The CDR3 contains 14 residues. Germline V lookup: CDR1 LGHNA, CDR2 YNFKEQ. Between the trimmed V and J ends, which lost 0 bases and 8 bases, there was a span of 13 bases. The CDR3 loop is CASSQDSGPAEAFF. The CDR3 DNA is TGTGCCAGCAGCCAAGATTCAGGGCCCGCGGAAGCTTTCTTT.

This chain uses TRBV6-2 or TRBV6-3 with TRBJ1-1; a weak D match, TRBD1 (5 bases). This CDR3 is built from 14 residues. V was shortened by 0 bases and J by 7 bases, with 12 bases between the two germline ends. The V gene's germline CDR1 is MNHEY and CDR2 SVGEGT. The CDR3 region is CASSYSRVSGEAFF. The CDR3 DNA reads TGTGCCAGCAGTTACTCCAGGGTCTCGGGTGAAGCTTTCTTT.

This clonotype was recorded many times. The V call is TRBV20-1, the J call TRBJ1-1; 7 nucleotides line up with TRBD1. The ends lost 3 bases at V and 5 bases at J; junction bases unmatched: 9. In germline, CDR1 is DFQATT, CDR2 SNEGSKA (reference sequence). This CDR3 is built from 14 residues. The CDR3 loop reads CSARSDRIATEAFF. Written as DNA, the CDR3 is TGCAGTGCTAGGTCGGACAGGATCGCAACTGAAGCTTTCTTT.

Many counts were recorded for this clonotype. The V gene is TRBV7-2, the J gene TRBJ2-7, with 8 bases identical to TRBD2. Germline CDR1 is SGHTA and CDR2 is FQGNSA. The ends lost 2 bases at V and 1 base at J; junction bases unmatched: 4. This CDR3 spans 15 amino acids. As DNA, the CDR3 is TGTGCCAGCAGCTTATACAGCGGGGGATCCTACGAGCAGTACTTC. Encoded protein: CASSLYSGGSYEQYF.

This clonotype was recorded once. This rearrangement joins TRBV7-9 to TRBJ2-3, with a weak D call TRBD2 (6 bases). Germline assignment: CDR1 SEHNR and CDR2 FQNEAQ (reference sequence). This CDR3 is 15 amino acids long. With 2 bases removed from V and 0 bases from J, the gap between germline ends came to 9 bases. The CDR3 DNA sequence: TGTGCCAGCAGCTTATGGGACTCAAGCACAGATACGCAGTATTTT. Protein product: CASSLWDSSTDTQYF.

This clonotype was detected only a few times. The chain is built from TRBV4-3 and TRBJ1-1; no firm D call. This CDR3 spans 14 amino acids. The ends were cut back, 1 base at V and 4 bases at J, with 10 bases in the middle. Looked up from germline, CDR1 is LGHNA and CDR2 is YSLEER. The CDR3 nucleotides are TGCGCCAGCAGCCAAGTCGGGCAGTTCACTGAAGCTTTCTTT. This encodes CASSQVGQFTEAFF.

The chain carries TRBV7-2 and TRBJ2-5; unclear D gene. Trimming shortened V by 5 bases and J by 5 bases, and 6 bases separated the two germline ends. The germline V gene has CDR1 SGHTA and CDR2 FQGNSA. The CDR3 consists of 11 residues. In DNA, the CDR3 is TGTGCCAGCAGCGCCCTTGAGACCCAGTACTTC. Translated, it gives CASSALETQYF.

This clonotype appeared a few times. The V and J genes are TRBV6-5 and TRBJ2-2; 10 bases are shared with TRBD2. This CDR3 is built from 18 residues. V was pared by 0 bases and J by 4 bases, with 8 bases of the junction left unmatched. Germline CDR1 and CDR2: MNHEY and SVGAGI. This CDR3 is CASSYSFVAGGITGELFF. The CDR3 bases are TGTGCCAGCAGTTACTCGTTCGTAGCGGGGGGAATCACCGGGGAGCTGTTTTTT.

The V and J genes are TRBV4-1 and TRBJ1-2; 8 positions agree with TRBD1. J was trimmed by 2 bases and V by 3 bases; bases with no gene match: 2. Per germline, CDR1 MGHRA and CDR2 YSYEKL. The CDR3 contains 14 residues. In nucleotides, the CDR3 is TGCGCCAGCAGCCAGGGACAGGAGAACTATGGCTACACCTTC. This translates into CASSQGQENYGYTF.

The DNA for the CDR3 is TGCGCCAGCAGCCGGGAACAGGGCGCCAATTCACCCCTCCACTTT. Amino acid sequence: CASSREQGANSPLHF. The chain couples TRBV5-1 to TRBJ1-6; perhaps TRBD1 as D (6 bases). V was shortened by 4 bases and J by 7 bases, with 15 bases between the two germline ends. Germline V gene data show CDR1 as SGHRS and CDR2 as YFSETQ. The CDR3 spans 15 residues.

This clonotype was found a few times. The chain recombines TRBV7-2 with TRBJ2-5; either TRBD1 or TRBD2 may supply D (6 bases each). The CDR3 spans 15 residues. V shed 1 base and J shed 5 bases, with 14 bases lying between them. CDR1 is SGHTA and CDR2 is FQGNSA in the germline V gene. The CDR3 sequence is CASSLVGGLGETQYF. The DNA of the CDR3 is TGTGCCAGCAGCTTAGTTGGGGGGCTCGGGGAGACCCAGTACTTC.

The chain employs TRBV7-9 and TRBJ2-3; 8 bases align to TRBD2. Germline V gene lookup returns CDR1 SEHNR and CDR2 FQNEAQ (reference sequence). V lost 4 bases to trimming and J lost 2 bases; unmatched junction nucleotides: 14. This CDR3 has 18 residues. The CDR3 bases are TGTGCCAGCAGCTCGCCGGGGGGGGCCAGCCCCTCCACAGATACGCAGTATTTT. Protein product: CASSSPGGASPSTDTQYF.

The J gene is TRBJ1-2, the V gene TRBV30; tentatively, D is TRBD1 (6 bases). Germline values: CDR1 GTSNPN, CDR2 SVGIG (reference sequence). V shed 7 bases and J shed 6 bases, with 21 bases lying between them. This CDR3 comprises 14 residues. CDR3 residues: CASPARGSGDGYTF. The CDR3, as DNA: TGTGCCTCCCCTGCGAGGGGGTCCGGCGATGGCTACACCTTC.

A few counts support this clonotype. The gene calls are TRBV4-1 and TRBJ2-3; D possibly corresponds to TRBD1 (5 bases). Germline V gives CDR1 MGHRA, CDR2 YSYEKL. The CDR3 length is 17 residues. V gave up 5 bases and J gave up 7 bases, with 25 bases separating them. The CDR3 reads CASSISFTGAQENTQYF. The DNA of the CDR3 is TGCGCCAGCAGCATATCATTTACTGGGGCCCAGGAGAATACGCAGTATTTT.

In its sample, this clonotype was seen a few times. The rearrangement uses TRBV12-3 or TRBV12-4 and TRBJ1-1, with 7 bases that match TRBD1. This CDR3 has 15 amino acids. The V segment lost 6 bases and the J segment 1 base; nucleotides outside the gene matches: 8. CDR3 coding DNA: TGTGCCAGCAGACAAAACAGGGGAACGAACACTGAAGCTTTCTTT. Residues: CASRQNRGTNTEAFF.